This is a list of T cell receptor beta chains from one sample in a study of blood T cell repertoires in COVID-19. Produced via immunoSEQ multiplex PCR; TCRdb's table is partial and in-frame only. The sample holds 250,000 to 350,000 clones; approximately 88% are singletons and the top ten take under 7.5%. Sequencing input: peripheral blood. These receptors all stem from a man younger than 35 who had recovered from COVID-19. CDR3s include the opening cysteine and the closing phenylalanine or tryptophan. D genes are given only for firm matches.

>14|TRBV9|NA|TRBJ1-1
TGTGCCAGCAGCGTAGAGCCGACAGAATCCTACGCTTTCTTT
CASSVEPTESYAFF
>17|TRBV5-1|TRBD2|TRBJ2-1
TGCGCCAGCAGTCGGACTAGCGGGAGGGTGACCTACAATGAGCAGTTCTTC
CASSRTSGRVTYNEQFF
>14|TRBV4-2|TRBD2|TRBJ2-7
TGTGCCAGCAGCCAAGATCGTAGCGGGTGGGAGCAGTACTTC
CASSQDRSGWEQYF
>14|TRBV2|TRBD1|TRBJ2-7
TGTGCCAGCAACCGGGACAGGGGTTCCTACGAGCAGTACTTC
CASNRDRGSYEQYF
>14|TRBV5-1|TRBD1|TRBJ1-4
TGCGCCAGCAGCTTCGGACAGGGGGATGGAAAACTGTTTTTT
CASSFGQGDGKLFF
>17|TRBV5-1|TRBD2|TRBJ2-1
TGCGCCAGCAGGGACGGACTAGCGGGAGAATGGATCGATGAGCAGTTCTTC
CASRDGLAGEWIDEQFF
>15|TRBV6-5|TRBD1|TRBJ1-2
TGTGCCAGCAGTTACTCCCCGGACAGGGGCTATGGCTACACCTTC
CASSYSPDRGYGYTF
>17|TRBV6-2/TRBV6-3|TRBD2|TRBJ2-3
TGTGCCAGCAGTCCCTGGGTAGCGGGGGGTAGCACAGATACGCAGTATTTT
CASSPWVAGGSTDTQYF
>17|TRBV7-2|TRBD1|TRBJ1-1
TGTGCCAGCAGCGCCGGGACAGGGAGAGGATCGAGAACTGAAGCTTTCTTT
CASSAGTGRGSRTEAFF
>13|TRBV30|NA|TRBJ1-1
TGTGCCTGGACCCCGGGAGCTGTCACTGAAGCTTTCTTT
CAWTPGAVTEAFF
>16|TRBV19|TRBD2|TRBJ2-1
TGTGCCAGTAGTGGGGGTAGCGGGGGTCCCTACAATGAGCAGTTCTTC
CASSGGSGGPYNEQFF
>14|TRBV4-2|NA|TRBJ2-5
TGTGCCAGCAGCCAAGATCCTTACCAAGAGACCCAGTACTTC
CASSQDPYQETQYF
>16|TRBV11-2|NA|TRBJ2-3
TGTGCCAGCAGCTATAGTTTGGGGGGGGCTGTTGATACGCAGTATTTT
CASSYSLGGAVDTQYF
>13|TRBV24-1|NA|TRBJ2-3
TGTGCCACCAGTTCTGCGAATACAGATACGCAGTATTTT
CATSSANTDTQYF
>11|TRBV20-1|NA|TRBJ1-2
TGCAGTGCTAGAGAGAGTTTTGGCTACACCTTC
CSARESFGYTF